A single sample gave rise to the 32 T cell receptor beta chains below, sequenced in a study of OX40 agonist ivuxolimab in advanced cancers. Sequencing used immunoSEQ multiplex PCR; TCRdb keeps in-frame clones, though not all of them. Altogether approximately 40,000 clones are present, 65% to 90% being singletons, with the ten largest covering approximately 8.1%. Sequenced here: CD4+ or CD8+ T cells sorted from blood, sampled in a trial of the OX40 agonist ivuxolimab. These TCRs come from an adult with an advanced solid tumor such as melanoma, head and neck, liver or kidney cancer.

The V and J genes are TRBV5-4 and TRBJ2-2; D remains ambiguous. CDR1 and CDR2 from the germline V gene are SGHNT and YYREEE (reference sequence). Trimming left V 0 bases short and J 6 bases short, with 9 bases between. CDR3 length: 14 residues. The CDR3 DNA sequence: TGTGCCAGCAGCTTGGAGATTGGCGCCGGGGAGCTGTTTTTT. This gives the protein CASSLEIGAGELFF.

V usage is TRBV14 and J usage is TRBJ1-1; 10 bases line up with TRBD1. Germline CDR1 is SGHDN and CDR2 is FVKESK. After removal of 4 bases from V and 3 bases from J, the junction contained 5 bases not matched to a gene. The length of the CDR3 is 15 residues. The CDR3 region has the DNA TGTGCCAGCAGCCGGACAGGGGGGATGGACACTGAAGCTTTCTTT. It yields the protein CASSRTGGMDTEAFF.

This clone is a singleton in its sample. This chain joins TRBV30 and TRBJ1-5; TRBD1 agrees at 7 bases. This CDR3 is 13 amino acids long. Germline CDR1 reads GTSNPN; CDR2 reads SVGIG (reference sequence). Losses at the gene ends were 5 bases for V and 4 bases for J; bases not matched to a gene: 5. The DNA for the CDR3 is TGTGCCTGGGCCGGGACAGAAAATCAGCCCCAGCATTTT. Protein: CAWAGTENQPQHF.

The chain recombines TRBV2 with TRBJ2-7, with D perhaps TRBD2 (6 bases). The germline V gene encodes CDR1 SNHLY and CDR2 FYNNEI. The length of the CDR3 is 15 residues. V was trimmed by 1 base and J by 3 bases, leaving 13 bases between them. CDR3 region: CASSEGGVSLYEQYF. The CDR3 DNA reads as TGTGCCAGCAGTGAAGGCGGGGTCTCCCTCTACGAGCAGTACTTC.

This clone came up a few times. The genes are TRBV5-1 and TRBJ1-1; 7 bases map to TRBD1. The CDR3 extends over 17 amino acids. V trimming: 1 base; J trimming: 1 base; junction bases outside the gene matches: 10. Germline-derived CDR1 and CDR2 are SGHRS and YFSETQ. The DNA for the CDR3 is TGCGCCAGCAGCTTGCCAGGGGGGGATACTAGGAACACTGAAGCTTTCTTT. Translated: CASSLPGGDTRNTEAFF.

The rearrangement joins TRBV30 to TRBJ2-3, with TRBD2 matching over 14 bases. Germline assignment: CDR1 GTSNPN and CDR2 SVGIG (reference sequence). CDR3 length equals 14 residues. The V gene end was trimmed by 7 bases and the J gene end by 5 bases; junction bases not matched to a gene: 5. The CDR3 region has the DNA TGTGCCTCGGGACTAGCGGGAGTCGGAGATACGCAGTATTTT. Residues: CASGLAGVGDTQYF.

This chain links TRBV10-3 with TRBJ1-2, with unresolved D. In germline, CDR1 is ENHRY, CDR2 SYGVKD. Deletions cut 2 bases from V and 4 bases from J, with 14 bases between. The CDR3 extends over 15 amino acids. The CDR3 spells CAISEASSWPYGYTF. Written as DNA, the CDR3 is TGTGCCATCAGTGAGGCCAGTTCTTGGCCCTATGGCTACACCTTC.

V and J are TRBV19 and TRBJ2-3; 12 bases map to TRBD2. V lost 4 bases and J lost 6; bases outside the gene matches: 5. The CDR3 consists of 15 residues. Per the germline V gene, CDR1 is LNHDA and CDR2 is SQIVND (reference sequence). As DNA, the CDR3 is TGTGCCAGTAGTACCCTAGCGGGAGGGCCCGATACGCAGTATTTT. The encoded protein is CASSTLAGGPDTQYF.

The rearrangement links TRBV29-1 to TRBJ2-1; weak D call: TRBD2 (5 bases). Germline lookup yields CDR1 SQVTM and CDR2 ANQGSEA. The CDR3 has 12 residues. Trimming took off 4 bases at V and 4 bases at J, with 8 bases between the two ends. The CDR3 reads CSVAREYNEQFF. Written as DNA, the CDR3 is TGCAGCGTTGCGAGGGAGTACAATGAGCAGTTCTTC.

V and J are TRBV2 and TRBJ2-2, with D uncertain. In germline, CDR1 is SNHLY, CDR2 FYNNEI. CDR3 size: 13 residues. Trimming stripped 7 bases from V and 4 bases from J, with 10 bases between. The DNA for the CDR3 is TGTGCCAGCATCGTTCGTTTCACCGGGGAGCTGTTTTTT. This sequence encodes CASIVRFTGELFF.

This clone was observed a few times. The V gene is TRBV5-8, the J gene TRBJ1-2, with 9 bases fitting TRBD1. Germline values: CDR1 SGHTS, CDR2 YDEGEE. This CDR3 is built from 13 residues. V lost 5 bases, J lost 4 bases, and 3 bases stayed unmatched. CDR3 sequence: CASSRDRVYGYTF. The CDR3 nucleotides read TGTGCCAGCAGTAGGGACAGGGTCTATGGCTACACCTTC.

This rearrangement joins TRBV14 to TRBJ1-5; D is undetermined. With 6 bases removed from V and 4 bases from J, the gap between germline ends came to 10 bases. The CDR3 spans 13 residues. Germline V gives CDR1 SGHDN, CDR2 FVKESK. In DNA form, the CDR3 reads TGTGCCAGCAGTGCGGACGAAAATCAGCCCCAGCATTTT. Translation gives CASSADENQPQHF.

V is TRBV6-1 and J is TRBJ2-1, with 7 bases lining up with TRBD2. The CDR3 is 16 residues long. Per germline, CDR1 MNHNS and CDR2 SASEGT. V lost 1 base, J lost 2 bases, and 5 bases stayed unmatched. CDR3 in DNA: TGTGCCAGCAGTGAAGACCCGGGACTAACCTACAATGAGCAGTTCTTC. It codes for CASSEDPGLTYNEQFF.

This clone was seen a handful of times. The CDR3 loop reads CASSLEGADNSPLHF. The CDR3 nucleotides read TGTGCCAGCAGTTTAGAGGGGGCTGATAATTCACCCCTCCACTTT. The rearrangement joins TRBV27 to TRBJ1-6; 7 nucleotides line up with TRBD1. Germline CDR1 and CDR2: MNHEY and SMNVEV (reference sequence). The trim removed 2 bases at V and 5 bases at J, leaving 3 bases unmatched. This CDR3 has 15 residues.

This clone has a handful of counts. The chain joins TRBV7-2 to TRBJ2-5, with 9 bases that match TRBD2. The DNA end favors TRBJ2-7, so the J call may be wrong. CDR3 size: 14 residues. The germline V gene encodes CDR1 SGHTA and CDR2 FQGNSA. DNA for the CDR3: TGTGCCAGCAGCCCTAGCGGGAACTCCTACGAGCAGTACTTC. It codes for CASSPSGNSYEQYF.

CDR3 residues: CASGRDTDTQYF. Written as DNA, the CDR3 is TGTGCCAGCGGACGGGACACAGATACGCAGTATTTT. The genes are TRBV7-8 and TRBJ2-3; possible D gene TRBD2, 5 bases. CDR1 and CDR2 (germline): SGHVS, FQNEAQ. The CDR3 totals 12 residues. Trimming removed 8 bases from V and 2 bases from J, with 8 bases in between.

The V and J genes are TRBV11-2 and TRBJ2-3, with 13 bases fitting TRBD2. CDR3 length: 17 residues. From germline, CDR1 is SGHAT and CDR2 FQNNGV. Unmatched junction bases numbered 4, after V lost 1 base and J lost 3 bases. This CDR3 reads CASSLGTSGSGTDTQYF. The CDR3 bases are TGTGCCAGCAGCTTAGGGACTAGCGGGAGTGGAACAGATACGCAGTATTTT.

The chain has TRBV29-1 and TRBJ2-4; D possibly matches TRBD1 or TRBD2 (5 bases each). V was shortened by 4 bases and J by 5 bases, with 15 bases between the two germline ends. In germline, CDR1 is SQVTM, CDR2 ANQGSEA. The CDR3 has 14 amino acids. The CDR3 region has the DNA TGCAGCGTTGTACGTCCGGGGCTCCAAAACATTCAGTACTTC. It codes for CSVVRPGLQNIQYF.

In this sample, this clone turned up once. The chain couples TRBV5-4 to TRBJ2-3; 13 bases are shared with TRBD2. Germline V lookup: CDR1 SGHNT, CDR2 YYREEE (reference sequence). V gave up 2 bases and J gave up 4 bases; unmatched junction bases: 4. The CDR3 runs to 16 residues. CDR3 DNA: TGTGCCAGCAGCTTCGTACTAGCGGGAGGGCCAGATACGCAGTATTTT. This codes for CASSFVLAGGPDTQYF.

The J gene is TRBJ1-1, the V gene TRBV19, with unresolved D. Looked up from germline, CDR1 is LNHDA and CDR2 is SQIVND (reference sequence). Trimming left V 0 bases short and J 1 base short, with 3 bases between. This CDR3 is 13 amino acids long. In DNA form, the CDR3 reads TGTGCCAGTAGTATAGACCGGAACACTGAAGCTTTCTTT. This gives the protein CASSIDRNTEAFF.

The V and J genes are TRBV23-1 and TRBJ2-1, with 7 positions matching TRBD1. TRBV23-1 falls under the ORF class, with uncertain function. J lost 3 bases, V lost 4 bases, and 9 bases had no gene match. This CDR3 comprises 16 residues. DNA of the CDR3: TGCGCCAGCAGTCGAAACTCCGGGACAGACTACAATGAGCAGTTCTTC. Translated, it gives CASSRNSGTDYNEQFF.

The chain combines TRBV5-4 with TRBJ2-1, with 14 bases lining up with TRBD2. The CDR3 consists of 17 residues. V was clipped by 4 bases and J by 8 bases; unmatched bases: 11. Germline CDR1 and CDR2: SGHNT and YYREEE (reference sequence). CDR3 residues: CASSRPGTSGRKDEQFF. The CDR3 coding sequence is TGTGCCAGCAGCAGACCTGGGACTAGCGGGAGAAAGGATGAGCAGTTCTTC.

CDR3 bases: TGCGCCAGCAGCTTGTCGAGCTCGTCCTACAATGAGCAGTTCTTC. Protein sequence: CASSLSSSSYNEQFF. The rearrangement uses TRBV5-1 and TRBJ2-1; D not resolved. Between the trimmed V and J ends, which lost 1 base and 1 base, there was a span of 9 bases. Looked up from germline, CDR1 is SGHRS and CDR2 is YFSETQ. The CDR3 spans 15 residues.

The chain employs TRBV30 and TRBJ1-3; D gene ambiguous. CDR1 GTSNPN and CDR2 SVGIG come from the germline V gene (reference sequence). This CDR3 has 13 residues. V was clipped by 3 bases and J by 2 bases, with 8 bases between them. This CDR3 is CAWRVRAGNTIYF. Written as DNA, the CDR3 is TGTGCCTGGAGAGTTCGGGCTGGAAACACCATATATTTT.

The rearrangement joins TRBV9 to TRBJ2-2; D is possibly TRBD1 (6 bases). Germline assignment: CDR1 SGDLS and CDR2 YYNGEE. The germline V and J ends were trimmed by 3 bases and 1 base, with 10 bases remaining between them. This CDR3 contains 15 residues. The CDR3 bases are TGTGCCAGCAGCGCACTGACAGGGAACACCGGGGAGCTGTTTTTT. This translates into CASSALTGNTGELFF.

The chain recombines TRBV6-5 with TRBJ2-7; D is unclear. From germline, CDR1 is MNHEY and CDR2 SVGAGI. Trimming left V 2 bases short and J 0 bases short, with 5 bases between. This CDR3 is built from 13 residues. The CDR3 loop is CASSYQSSYEQYF. The DNA of the CDR3 is TGTGCCAGCAGTTACCAGTCCTCCTACGAGCAGTACTTC.

The chain is built from TRBV10-1 and TRBJ2-3, with TRBD2 as a possible D gene (6 bases). Trimming removed 7 bases at V and 0 bases at J, with 17 bases between. Germline V gene sequence: CDR1 WNHNN, CDR2 SYGVQD (reference sequence). This CDR3 is built from 16 residues. The chain's CDR3 is CASIPLAAPSTDTQYF. CDR3 bases: TGCGCCAGCATACCCTTAGCGGCCCCGAGCACAGATACGCAGTATTTT.

CDR3 region: CASSPTGVNYGYTF. CDR3 coding DNA: TGTGCCAGTAGTCCTACAGGTGTTAACTATGGCTACACCTTC. The rearrangement uses TRBV19 and TRBJ1-2; perhaps TRBD1 as D (5 bases). The CDR3 runs 14 residues. Germline V gene sequence: CDR1 LNHDA, CDR2 SQIVND (reference sequence). The V end was cut by 5 bases, the J end by 1 base, with 11 bases between.

Judged by abundance, this clone is large (0.1 to 1%). The gene calls are TRBV4-1 and TRBJ1-3, with D perhaps matching TRBD1 (6 bases). Trimming took 4 bases from V and 4 from J, leaving 14 bases between them. The CDR3 totals 15 residues. Looked up from germline, CDR1 is MGHRA and CDR2 is YSYEKL. The CDR3 loop reads CASSPGHAEGNTIYF. Written as DNA, the CDR3 is TGCGCCAGCAGCCCGGGACACGCCGAAGGAAACACCATATATTTT.

The chain couples TRBV5-4 to TRBJ1-2; the D gene is possibly TRBD1 (5 bases). This CDR3 spans 16 amino acids. V was cut by 3 bases and J by 4 bases, with 19 bases left in between. Germline loops: CDR1 SGHNT, CDR2 YYREEE (reference sequence). This CDR3 is CASSSGVDSAFYGYTF. The CDR3, as DNA: TGTGCCAGCAGCTCCGGCGTAGACAGTGCCTTCTATGGCTACACCTTC.

V and J are TRBV5-4 and TRBJ2-3; TRBD1 might be the D (6 bases). Looked up from germline, CDR1 is SGHNT and CDR2 is YYREEE (reference sequence). The CDR3 contains 16 residues. The germline V and J ends were trimmed by 4 bases and 0 bases, with 15 bases remaining between them. The CDR3 DNA reads as TGTGCCAGCAGCCCGACAGGAGACACTAGCACAGATACGCAGTATTTT. Translation: CASSPTGDTSTDTQYF.

About this clone: Additional DNA sequences in this sample encode the identical CDR3. The chain has TRBV2 and TRBJ1-6; D perhaps matches TRBD1 (5 bases). Deletions cut 3 bases from V and 5 bases from J, with 8 bases between. Germline assignment: CDR1 SNHLY and CDR2 FYNNEI. This CDR3 has 14 amino acids. CDR3 residues: CASSEVGDNSPLHF. CDR3 coding DNA: TGTGCCAGCAGTGAGGTGGGGGATAATTCACCCCTCCACTTT.